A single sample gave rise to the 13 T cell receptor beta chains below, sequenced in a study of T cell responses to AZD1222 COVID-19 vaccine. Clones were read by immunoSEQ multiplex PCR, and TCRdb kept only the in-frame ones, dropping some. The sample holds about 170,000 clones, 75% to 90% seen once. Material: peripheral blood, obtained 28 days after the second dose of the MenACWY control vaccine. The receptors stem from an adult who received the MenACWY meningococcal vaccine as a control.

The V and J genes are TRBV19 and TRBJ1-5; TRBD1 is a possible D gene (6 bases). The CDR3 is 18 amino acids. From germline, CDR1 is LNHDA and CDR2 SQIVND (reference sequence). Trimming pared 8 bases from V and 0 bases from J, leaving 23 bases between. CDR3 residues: CASSSGTPSFISNQPQHF. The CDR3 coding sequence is TGTGCCAGTTCTAGCGGGACACCCTCGTTTATTAGCAATCAGCCCCAGCATTTT. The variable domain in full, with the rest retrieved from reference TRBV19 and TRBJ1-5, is DGGITQSPKYLFRKEGQNVTLSCEQNLNHDAMYWYRQDPGQGLRLIYYSQIVNDFQKGDIAEGYSVSREKKESFPLTVTSAQKNPTAFYLCASSSGTPSFISNQPQHFGDGTRLSIL.

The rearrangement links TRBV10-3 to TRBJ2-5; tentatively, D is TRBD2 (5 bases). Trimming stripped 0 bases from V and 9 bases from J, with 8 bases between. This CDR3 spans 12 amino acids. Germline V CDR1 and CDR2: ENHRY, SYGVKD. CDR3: CAISESMGAQYF. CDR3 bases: TGTGCCATCAGTGAGTCGATGGGAGCCCAGTACTTC.

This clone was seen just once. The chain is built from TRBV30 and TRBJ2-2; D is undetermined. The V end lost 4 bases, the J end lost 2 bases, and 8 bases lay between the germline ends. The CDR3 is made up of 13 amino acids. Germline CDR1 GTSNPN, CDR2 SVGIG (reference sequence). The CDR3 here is CAWIDHNTGELFF. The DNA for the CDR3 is TGTGCCTGGATAGACCACAACACCGGGGAGCTGTTTTTT. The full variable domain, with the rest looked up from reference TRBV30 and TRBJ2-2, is SQTIHQWPATLVQPVGSPLSLECTVEGTSNPNLYWYRQAAGRGLQLLFYSVGIGQISSEVPQNLSASRPQDRQFILSSKKLLLSDSGFYLCAWIDHNTGELFFGEGSRLTVL.

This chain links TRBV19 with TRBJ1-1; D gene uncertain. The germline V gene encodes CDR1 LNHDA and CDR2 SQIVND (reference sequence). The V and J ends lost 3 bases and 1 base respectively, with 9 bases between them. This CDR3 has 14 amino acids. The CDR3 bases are TGTGCCAGTAGTATCCGGGGAGCGAACACTGAAGCTTTCTTT. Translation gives CASSIRGANTEAFF.

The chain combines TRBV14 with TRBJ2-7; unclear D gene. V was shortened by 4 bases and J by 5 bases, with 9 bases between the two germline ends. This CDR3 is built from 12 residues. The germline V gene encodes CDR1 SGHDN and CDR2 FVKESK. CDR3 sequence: CASSPAAHEQYF. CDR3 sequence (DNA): TGTGCCAGCAGCCCCGCGGCCCACGAGCAGTACTTC.

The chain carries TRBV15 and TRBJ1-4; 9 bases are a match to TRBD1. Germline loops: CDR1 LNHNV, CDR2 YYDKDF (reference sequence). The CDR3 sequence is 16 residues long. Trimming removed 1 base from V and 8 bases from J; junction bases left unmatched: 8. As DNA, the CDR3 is TGTGCCACCAGCAGAGTAAGGGGACAGGGAAGGGAAAAACTGTTTTTT. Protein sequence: CATSRVRGQGREKLFF.

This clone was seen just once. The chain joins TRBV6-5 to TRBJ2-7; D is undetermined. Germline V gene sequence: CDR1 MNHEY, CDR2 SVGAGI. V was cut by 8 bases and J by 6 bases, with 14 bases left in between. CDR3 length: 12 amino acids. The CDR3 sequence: CASVMPGVEQYF. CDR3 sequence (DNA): TGTGCCAGCGTTATGCCTGGGGTCGAGCAGTACTTC.

The CDR3 protein is CASSPRQGRTVGNTIYF. The DNA of the CDR3 is TGTGCCAGCAGTCCCCGACAGGGACGCACCGTGGGAAACACCATATATTTT. The V call is TRBV27, the J call TRBJ1-3; 7 bases match TRBD1. CDR1 is MNHEY and CDR2 is SMNVEV in the germline V gene (reference sequence). The J segment lost 4 bases and the V segment lost 5 bases, leaving 14 bases of the junction unmatched. The CDR3 contains 17 residues.

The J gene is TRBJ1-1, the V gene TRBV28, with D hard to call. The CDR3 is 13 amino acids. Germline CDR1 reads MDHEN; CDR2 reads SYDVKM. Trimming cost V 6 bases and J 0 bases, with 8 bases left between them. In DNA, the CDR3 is TGTGCCAGCAGCCTTGCCATGAACACTGAAGCTTTCTTT. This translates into CASSLAMNTEAFF.

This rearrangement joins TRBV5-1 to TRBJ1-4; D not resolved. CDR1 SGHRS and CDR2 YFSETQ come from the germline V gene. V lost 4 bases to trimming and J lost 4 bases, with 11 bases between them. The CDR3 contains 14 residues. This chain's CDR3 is CASSPGVLNEKLFF. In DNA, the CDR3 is TGCGCCAGCAGCCCCGGCGTACTTAATGAAAAACTGTTTTTT.

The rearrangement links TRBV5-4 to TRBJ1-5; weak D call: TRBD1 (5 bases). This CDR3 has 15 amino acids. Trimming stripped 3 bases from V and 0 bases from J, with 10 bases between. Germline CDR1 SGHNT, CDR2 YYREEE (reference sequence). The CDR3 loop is CASSSGGNSNQPQHF. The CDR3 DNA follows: TGTGCCAGCAGCTCTGGGGGAAATAGCAATCAGCCCCAGCATTTT.

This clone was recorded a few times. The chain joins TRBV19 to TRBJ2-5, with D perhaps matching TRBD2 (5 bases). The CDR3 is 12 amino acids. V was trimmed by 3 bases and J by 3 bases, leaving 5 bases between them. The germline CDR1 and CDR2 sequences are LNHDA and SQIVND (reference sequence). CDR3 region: CASSMREETQYF. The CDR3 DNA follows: TGTGCCAGTAGTATGAGGGAAGAGACCCAGTACTTC.

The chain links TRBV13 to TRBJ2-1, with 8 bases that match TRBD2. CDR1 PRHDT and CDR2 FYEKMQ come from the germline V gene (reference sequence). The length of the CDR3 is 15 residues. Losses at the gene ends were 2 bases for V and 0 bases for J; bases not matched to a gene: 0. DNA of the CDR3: TGTGCCAGCAGCTTAAGCGGGAGCTCCTACAATGAGCAGTTCTTC. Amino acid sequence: CASSLSGSSYNEQFF.